These T cell receptor beta chains were read from a single sample in a study of OX40 agonist ivuxolimab in advanced cancers. TCRdb's table, derived via immunoSEQ multiplex PCR, lists solely in-frame clones and lacks some. The sample holds about 61,000 clones, more than 80% seen once. The sample here was CD4+ or CD8+ T cells sorted from blood, taken in a trial of the OX40 agonist ivuxolimab. The receptor set was obtained from an adult with an advanced solid tumor such as melanoma, head and neck, liver or kidney cancer. The CDR3 runs from the conserved cysteine through the conserved F or W. Each record gives: J gene, V gene, clone size, D gene, CDR3 protein, CDR3 DNA. A D gene is named only where the DNA matches it firmly. Part of the rows lack a size; the others show once, few, many or a class for expanded clones.

J: TRBJ2-1; V: TRBV5-4; size: NA; D: NA; CDR3: CASSPSAHNEQFF; DNA: TGTGCCAGCAGCCCTAGCGCCCACAATGAGCAGTTCTTC
J: TRBJ2-3; V: TRBV9; size: NA; D: TRBD2; CDR3: CASSPGLAGGVTDTQYF; DNA: TGTGCCAGCAGCCCAGGACTAGCGGGAGGGGTCACAGATACGCAGTATTTT
J: TRBJ1-2; V: TRBV9; size: NA; D: NA; CDR3: CASSTRTGSYGYTF; DNA: TGTGCCAGCAGCACTCGAACAGGGAGCTATGGCTACACCTTC
J: TRBJ2-5; V: TRBV5-1; size: once; D: TRBD1; CDR3: CASRTGIQETQYF; DNA: TGCGCCAGCAGGACAGGGATTCAAGAGACCCAGTACTTC
J: TRBJ2-5; V: TRBV11-3; size: NA; D: TRBD2; CDR3: CASSLSGGGAQETQYF; DNA: TGTGCCAGCAGCTTATCTGGCGGGGGGGCTCAAGAGACCCAGTACTTC
J: TRBJ2-1; V: TRBV6-1; size: NA; D: NA; CDR3: CASSLSGAYNEQFF; DNA: TGTGCCAGCAGTCTCAGCGGAGCCTACAATGAGCAGTTCTTC
J: TRBJ2-3; V: TRBV5-4; size: NA; D: TRBD2; CDR3: CASSLVAGGPIRPTQYF; DNA: TGTGCCAGCAGCTTGGTAGCGGGGGGGCCAATTCGTCCTACGCAGTATTTT
J: TRBJ1-1; V: TRBV14; size: NA; D: NA; CDR3: CASSNAGLNTEAFF; DNA: TGTGCCAGCAGCAATGCGGGGCTGAACACTGAAGCTTTCTTT
J: TRBJ2-1; V: TRBV19; size: NA; D: NA; CDR3: CASSIAGLKVNEQFF; DNA: TGTGCCAGTAGTATAGCGGGCCTAAAGGTAAATGAGCAGTTCTTC
J: TRBJ2-2; V: TRBV19; size: NA; D: NA; CDR3: CASSIGGRRTGELFF; DNA: TGTGCCAGTAGTATAGGTGGGAGGAGGACCGGGGAGCTGTTTTTT
J: TRBJ1-2; V: TRBV5-5; size: NA; D: NA; CDR3: CASSLDLLGDGYTF; DNA: TGTGCCAGCAGCTTGGACCTCCTGGGGGATGGCTACACCTTC
J: TRBJ1-1; V: TRBV7-2; size: once; D: TRBD1; CDR3: CASSLQDRVTEAFF; DNA: TGTGCCAGCAGCTTACAAGACAGGGTGACTGAAGCTTTCTTT
J: TRBJ2-3; V: TRBV4-2; size: few; D: NA; CDR3: CASSQGETGLVFTSDTQYF; DNA: TGTGCCAGCAGCCAAGGAGAGACAGGACTAGTCTTTACATCGGATACGCAGTATTTT